A selection of T cell receptor beta chains follows, all from one sample in a study of tumor-infiltrating lymphocytes in primary liver carcinoma. Using its own MiXCR run on the multiplex PCR reads, TCRdb lists one record per CDR3 protein. The sample lists about 330,000 distinct CDR3 sequences, less than 75% occurring once. The source material was peripheral blood. These receptors were taken from a middle-aged man with primary liver carcinoma and hepatitis B virus infection. Each CDR3 is given with its conserved first and last residue. The D gene is left open where the match is weak. Clone size appears in some rows only: once, few, many, or a class for an expanded clone.

TRBD1,NA,18,TRBJ2-2,TRBV6-1,CAGRPKGQGGKNTGELFF,TGTGCCGGCAGGCCTAAGGGACAAGGGGGCAAGAACACCGGGGAGCTGTTTTTT
NA,NA,12,TRBJ2-1,TRBV2,CASSSALDDQFF,TGTGCCAGCAGCTCTGCGTTGGATGATCAGTTCTTC
NA,few,14,TRBJ2-3,TRBV10-3,CAISTRLGADTQYF,TGTGCCATCAGTACTAGGCTGGGGGCTGATACGCAGTATTTT
NA,many,16,TRBJ2-1,TRBV6-1,CASSEGRSSSYNEQFF,TGTGCCAGCAGTGAAGGCAGGTCGAGCTCCTACAATGAGCAGTTCTTC
NA,many,15,TRBJ1-3,TRBV10-3,CAISESSGAGNTIYF,TGTGCCATCAGTGAGTCGAGTGGTGCGGGAAACACCATATATTTT
NA,NA,15,TRBJ2-2,TRBV11-2,CASSLVGLNAGELSF,TGTGCCAGCAGCTTAGTTGGCCTAAACGCCGGGGAGCTGTCTTTT
NA,few,15,TRBJ2-7,TRBV6-2/TRBV6-3,CASSYAPGFRLEQYF,TGTGCCAGCAGTTACGCGCCAGGATTCCGCCTCGAGCAGTACTTC
NA,NA,13,TRBJ2-3,TRBV28,CASSQDGNQPQYF,TGTGCCAGCAGTCAGGACGGAAATCAGCCCCAGTATTTT
TRBD2,many,15,TRBJ2-3,TRBV29-1,CSVPRLAGKSDTQYF,TGCAGCGTCCCACGACTAGCGGGAAAAAGTGATACGCAGTATTTT
NA,few,16,TRBJ1-4,TRBV4-1,CASSQRDRGRDEKLFF,TGCGCCAGCAGCCAGAGAGACCGCGGAAGGGACGAAAAACTGTTTTTT
TRBD2,NA,17,TRBJ2-2,TRBV20-1,CSARDLAGLAGAGELFF,TGCAGTGCTAGAGATTTAGCGGGACTAGCGGGAGCCGGGGAGCTGTTTTTT
NA,many,13,TRBJ1-1,TRBV6-6,CASSYQGTTEAFF,TGTGCCAGCAGTTACCAGGGTACCACTGAAGCTTTCTTT
NA,few,14,TRBJ1-3,TRBV19,CASSIKGSGNTIYF,TGTGCCAGTAGTATTAAGGGCTCTGGAAACACCATATATTTT
TRBD2,many,14,TRBJ2-7,TRBV4-2,CASSVTSDSYEQYF,TGTGCCAGCAGCGTAACTAGCGACTCCTACGAGCAGTACTTC
NA,once,15,TRBJ2-3,TRBV5-1,CASSLGNGHTDTQYF,TGCGCCAGCAGCTTAGGGAACGGCCATACAGATACGCAGTATTTT
TRBD2,NA,14,TRBJ2-1,TRBV14,CACSRGRAVGEQFF,TGTGCCTGCAGCCGAGGGAGGGCCGTTGGGGAGCAGTTCTTC
NA,NA,16,TRBJ2-7,TRBV19,CASSISGRDTSREQYF,TGTGCCAGTAGTATCTCGGGGCGGGATACTTCGAGGGAGCAGTACTTC
NA,few,13,TRBJ2-5,TRBV5-6,CASSLASAETQYF,TGTGCCAGCAGCTTAGCTAGCGCGGAGACCCAGTACTTC
NA,NA,15,TRBJ1-1,TRBV11-2,CASSRETTENAEAFF,TGTGCCAGCAGCCGAGAGACGACAGAGAACGCTGAAGCTTTCTTT
TRBD2,once,17,TRBJ2-1,TRBV11-3,CASSLDLTEAGGRRQFF,TGTGCCAGCAGCTTAGACCTTACTGAGGCGGGAGGGCGCAGACAGTTCTTC
NA,few,14,TRBJ1-1,TRBV5-6,CASSYTGLGTEAFF,TGTGCCAGCAGCTACACAGGGTTGGGCACTGAAGCTTTCTTT
NA,once,16,TRBJ2-7,TRBV11-2,CASSLAPEGKVYEQYF,TGTGCCAGTAGCTTAGCCCCAGAGGGAAAAGTCTACGAGCAGTACTTC
NA,NA,15,TRBJ1-6,TRBV10-3,CDISESMAGNSPLHF,TGTGACATCAGTGAGTCGATGGCAGGCAATTCACCCCTCCACTTT
NA,NA,15,TRBJ2-5,TRBV6-2/TRBV6-3,CASSYSQAGTETQYF,TGTGCCAGCAGTTACTCACAAGCAGGAACAGAGACCCAGTACTTC
NA,NA,15,TRBJ2-5,TRBV12-3/TRBV12-4,CASNTVLGGVETHYF,TGTGCCAGCAATACCGTTTTGGGGGGCGTAGAGACCCACTACTTC
TRBD1,NA,14,TRBJ2-7,TRBV4-1,CASSPTGQYYEQYF,TGTGCCAGCAGCCCGACAGGGCAATACTACGAGCAGTACTTC
NA,NA,13,TRBJ2-7,TRBV4-1,CVNSPGRWYEQYF,TGTGTCAATAGCCCGGGCCGTTGGTACGAGCAGTACTTC
NA,NA,14,TRBJ1-6,TRBV30,CAWSPGGYNSPLHF,TGTGCCTGGAGCCCCGGTGGATATAATTCACCCCTCCACTTT
NA,NA,16,TRBJ2-5,TRBV7-8,CASSAQTAGVRETQYF,TGTGCCAGCAGCGCCCAGACGGCAGGGGTTAGGGAGACCCAGTACTTC
NA,many,14,TRBJ2-1,TRBV6-2/TRBV6-3,CATNPGTYYNEQFF,TGTGCCACAAACCCCGGGACTTACTACAATGAGCAGTTCTTC
TRBD2,many,13,TRBJ2-5,TRBV6-1,CASSERPGGAQYF,TGTGCCAGCAGTGAAAGGCCGGGGGGGGCCCAGTACTTC
NA,many,13,TRBJ1-2,TRBV29-1,CSVEERGRYGYTF,TGCAGCGTTGAAGAAAGGGGAAGGTATGGCTACACCTTC
NA,NA,14,TRBJ1-5,TRBV11-2,CASSWAGHTDTQHF,TGTGCCAGCAGCTGGGCAGGACACACAGACACGCAGCATTTT
NA,NA,11,TRBJ1-2,TRBV6-5,CATSRPEGYTF,TGTGCCACCAGCAGGCCGGAGGGCTACACCTTC
NA,NA,14,TRBJ2-6,TRBV7-9,CASSSSSGANVLNF,TGTGCCAGCAGCTCAAGCTCTGGGGCCAACGTCCTGAATTTC
NA,NA,13,TRBJ2-1,TRBV11-2,CASSLGPGNEQLF,TGTGCCAGCAGTTTAGGGCCGGGCAATGAGCAGCTCTTC
TRBD1,NA,16,TRBJ1-1,TRBV13,CASSFQGGGSFAEVFF,TGTGCCAGCAGCTTTCAAGGAGGGGGCAGTTTCGCTGAAGTTTTCTTT
TRBD2,NA,17,TRBJ2-5,TRBV7-3,CASSLTAVGAGEETQYF,TGTGCCAGCAGCTTAACAGCGGTCGGAGCGGGAGAAGAGACCCAGTACTTC
NA,many,16,TRBJ2-7,TRBV4-2,CASSQDEGGLWGEQYF,TGTGCCAGCAGCCAAGATGAAGGCGGTCTCTGGGGCGAGCAGTACTTC
TRBD1,many,13,TRBJ1-1,TRBV4-1,CASSQGDRIEAFF,TGCGCCAGCAGCCAAGGGGACAGGATTGAAGCTTTCTTT